The 11 T cell receptor beta chains given below trace back to one sample, sequenced in a study of T-cell memory formation after mild COVID-19. TCRdb ran MiXCR on the 5' RACE reads and lists one entry per CDR3 protein. The table records fewer than 500,000 distinct CDR3 sequences, around 25% of them present only once. The specimen was PBMCs or a T cell subset sorted from them (not recorded which). The receptors stem from an adult woman who had mild COVID-19 (a few samples of this study predate the infection). Cell type and time point are not known.

The chain couples TRBV5-5 to TRBJ2-7; 7 bases agree with TRBD2. Trimming cost V 2 bases and J 5 bases; bases outside gene matches: 4. Looked up from germline, CDR1 is SGHKS and CDR2 is YYEKEE (reference sequence). The length of the CDR3 is 13 residues. CDR3: CASSFGGRDEQYF. CDR3 nucleotide sequence: TGTGCCAGCAGCTTCGGGGGGAGGGACGAGCAGTACTTC.

This clonotype was seen a handful of times. The chain is built from TRBV5-1 and TRBJ2-1, with D unresolved. The germline V gene has CDR1 SGHRS and CDR2 YFSETQ. CDR3 length: 17 amino acids. The V end was cut by 0 bases, the J end by 3 bases, with 16 bases between. In nucleotides, the CDR3 is TGCGCCAGCAGCTTGGAGGTCACCATAGTCGGCTACAATGAGCAGTTCTTC. Its translation: CASSLEVTIVGYNEQFF.

This clonotype was seen a few times. This chain links TRBV29-1 with TRBJ1-2; D is unclear. With 0 bases removed from V and 2 bases from J, the gap between germline ends came to 10 bases. Germline V gene sequence: CDR1 SQVTM, CDR2 ANQGSEA. CDR3 size: 14 residues. The CDR3 spells CSVEDRTDNYGYTF. For the CDR3, the DNA is TGCAGCGTTGAAGATCGGACGGACAACTATGGCTACACCTTC.

The chain couples TRBV12-3 or TRBV12-4 to TRBJ2-7; D ambiguous. The CDR3 is 13 residues long. V lost 4 bases and J lost 2, with 9 bases in between. CDR3 protein: CASSWTVTYEQYF. The CDR3 DNA reads TGTGCCAGCAGTTGGACCGTAACCTACGAGCAGTACTTC.

The V gene is TRBV21-1, the J gene TRBJ2-7; the table calls TRBD1, which could not be checked here. TRBV21-1 is reported as a pseudogene. This CDR3 spans 16 amino acids. The CDR3 is CASRGLGSPLGYEQYF. The CDR3 region has the DNA TGTGCCAGCAGAGGCTTGGGCAGCCCGTTGGGCTACGAGCAGTACTTC.

The rearrangement uses TRBV19 and TRBJ1-2, with 7 positions matching TRBD1. The germline V gene encodes CDR1 LNHDA and CDR2 SQIVND (reference sequence). CDR3 length: 13 amino acids. V dropped 6 bases and J dropped 4; count of bases not matched to a gene: 5. The CDR3 sequence: CASRTGLFYGYTF. For the CDR3, the DNA is TGTGCCAGTAGGACAGGGCTTTTCTATGGCTACACCTTC.

This chain links TRBV30 with TRBJ1-1, with D uncertain. This CDR3 region has 11 residues. Per the germline V gene, CDR1 is GTSNPN and CDR2 is SVGIG (reference sequence). Trimming stripped 0 bases from V and 11 bases from J, with 10 bases between. In nucleotides, the CDR3 is TGTGCCTGGAGTGTACGTGGGCCTGCTTTCTTT. The encoded protein is CAWSVRGPAFF.

This clonotype was counted only a few times. The chain is built from TRBV9 and TRBJ2-1; TRBD2 aligns across 10 bases. Germline V lookup: CDR1 SGDLS, CDR2 YYNGEE. Trimming took 0 bases from V and 7 from J; bases not matched to a gene: 7. This CDR3 region has 16 residues. The CDR3 sequence: CASSVVSGRAANEQFF. CDR3 bases: TGTGCCAGCAGCGTAGTAAGCGGGAGGGCCGCGAATGAGCAGTTCTTC.

J is TRBJ2-1 and V is TRBV6-1; D remains ambiguous. V was clipped by 6 bases and J by 9 bases, with 18 bases between them. This CDR3 is built from 14 residues. The germline CDR1 and CDR2 sequences are MNHNS and SASEGT. The chain's CDR3 is CASSLTTTNGEQFF. Written as DNA, the CDR3 is TGTGCCAGCAGCCTCACTACCACAAACGGTGAGCAGTTCTTC.

This clonotype turned up a few times. The chain is built from TRBV5-1 and TRBJ2-3; 7 bases match TRBD2. Germline V gene sequence: CDR1 SGHRS, CDR2 YFSETQ. Trimming removed 2 bases from V and 3 bases from J; junction bases left unmatched: 6. This CDR3 contains 15 residues. The CDR3 loop is CASSFGGSVTDTQYF. The DNA of the CDR3 is TGCGCCAGCAGCTTCGGCGGGAGTGTGACAGATACGCAGTATTTT. Full variable domain (missing parts from reference TRBV5-1 and TRBJ2-3): KAGVTQTPRYLIKTRGQQVTLSCSPISGHRSVSWYQQTPGQGLQFLFEYFSETQRNKGNFPGRFSGRQFSNSRSEMNVSTLELGDSALYLCASSFGGSVTDTQYFGPGTRLTVL.

This clonotype was seen only a few times. The chain uses TRBV12-3 or TRBV12-4 and TRBJ2-7; 7 bases fit TRBD1. The ends lost 8 bases at V and 3 bases at J; junction bases unmatched: 7. The CDR3 spans 13 residues. This CDR3 reads CASEHRGGYEQYF. CDR3 nucleotides: TGTGCCAGCGAGCACAGGGGTGGCTACGAGCAGTACTTC.